This TCR beta chain was found in a study of patients and donors after allogeneic stem cell transplantation. This clonotype appeared a few times. TCRdb called the RT-PCR reads again in MiXCR, with one record for every CDR3 protein. The sample lists around 29,000 distinct CDR3 sequences, roughly a third seen once, with 76% in the top ten. Germline V gene sequence: CDR1 DFQATT, CDR2 SNEGSKA (reference sequence). V trimming: 3 bases; J trimming: 6 bases; junction bases outside the gene matches: 1. This CDR3 region has 13 residues. The receptor comes from a human donor who was either an allogeneic HSCT recipient or a stem cell or donor lymphocyte infusion donor (not recorded which). It is not recorded whose cells these are; they may come from a transplant donor. Sequencing used blood, either unsorted or a sorted T cell fraction (not recorded which). This chain links TRBV20-1 with TRBJ2-4; 11 bases fit TRBD2. CDR3 nucleotide sequence: TGCAGTGCTAGGACTAGCGGGACAAACATTCAGTACTTC. It codes for CSARTSGTNIQYF.